Shown below are 6 T cell receptor beta chains from a single sample sequenced in a study of cytomegalovirus exposure and HLA in healthy donors (dated by TCRdb to about 2017). Library prep was done by the immunoSEQ multiplex PCR assay. TCRdb took over this immuneACCESS table, retaining in-frame rearrangements with V and J assigned. Such tables are incomplete; in checked studies, under half of the missing clones stem from an unresolved V gene, and the remainder is unexplained. This sample gives roughly 150,000 clones in total; around nine tenths of them show up just once. Of the sample, just under 3% falls within the top ten clones. Input material: PBMCs. Receptors were obtained from a man younger than 35 in good health and CMV-seronegative.

The chain links TRBV18 to TRBJ2-2, with 7 bases lining up with TRBD1. This CDR3 has 15 amino acids. Germline CDR1 reads KGHSH; CDR2 reads LQKENI. V shed 2 bases and J 1 base; nucleotides not matched to a gene: 1. Here the CDR3 reads CASSPRDRNTGELFF. The DNA for the CDR3 is TGTGCCAGCTCACCAAGGGACAGGAACACCGGGGAGCTGTTTTTT.

This CDR3 is CASPSEGVYEQFF. The CDR3 region has the DNA TGTGCCAGTCCTTCCGAGGGGGTCTATGAGCAGTTCTTC. The chain has TRBV7-9 and TRBJ2-1, with D possibly TRBD1 on 6 matching bases. Trimming stripped 9 bases from V and 8 bases from J, with 17 bases between. The CDR3 runs to 13 residues. Germline CDR1 is SEHNR and CDR2 is FQNEAQ (reference sequence). Full variable domain (remainder filled in from reference TRBV7-9 and TRBJ2-1): DTGVSQNPRHKITKRGQNVTFRCDPISEHNRLYWYRQTLGQGPEFLTYFQNEAQLEKSRLLSDRFSAERPKGSFSTLEIQRTEQGDSAMYLCASPSEGVYEQFFGPGTRLTVL.

The sample holds one count of this clone. CDR3 sequence: CASSFQGASNEQFF. In DNA, the CDR3 is TGTGCCAGCAGTTTCCAGGGGGCCTCCAATGAGCAGTTCTTC. The chain joins TRBV28 to TRBJ2-1; 8 nucleotides align to TRBD1. CDR1 is MDHEN, CDR2 SYDVKM, per germline. The CDR3 is 14 amino acids. The V segment lost 3 bases and the J segment 6 bases; nucleotides outside the gene matches: 4.

In DNA form, the CDR3 reads TGCGCCAGCAGCCAAGCACTACTTATGACAGGAACGCATCAGCCCCAGCATTTT. Translating gives CASSQALLMTGTHQPQHF. V gene TRBV4-1 combines with J gene TRBJ1-5; D possibly corresponds to TRBD1 (6 bases). The CDR3 is 18 residues long. Deletions cut 1 base from V and 5 bases from J, with 21 bases between. Germline V gene lookup returns CDR1 MGHRA and CDR2 YSYEKL.

The chain uses TRBV5-1 and TRBJ1-3; 7 bases agree with TRBD1. This CDR3 is built from 17 residues. Germline CDR1 reads SGHRS; CDR2 reads YFSETQ. Unmatched junction bases numbered 10, after V lost 4 bases and J lost 0 bases. The CDR3 DNA reads as TGCGCCAGCAGCCGGGACAGCCGGGCAAGCTCTGGAAACACCATATATTTT. Translation: CASSRDSRASSGNTIYF.

The chain recombines TRBV19 with TRBJ1-1; 8 positions match TRBD1. The germline V gene encodes CDR1 LNHDA and CDR2 SQIVND (reference sequence). V was pared by 6 bases and J by 7 bases, with 7 bases of the junction left unmatched. The CDR3 covers 13 residues. The CDR3 spells CASSPDRGYEAFF. CDR3 sequence (DNA): TGTGCCAGTAGCCCCGACAGGGGATATGAAGCTTTCTTT.